Included here is one TCR beta chain sequence, with context. These data are taken from a study of T cell responses to AZD1222 COVID-19 vaccine. Data came from immunoSEQ multiplex PCR; TCRdb stores just in-frame clones and leaves some out. The data contain fewer than 200,000 clones, over 80% of them singletons. This CDR3 comprises 14 residues. V lost 6 bases, J lost 1 base, and 10 bases lay in between. CDR1 MDHEN and CDR2 SYDVKM come from the germline V gene. This chain links TRBV28 with TRBJ1-3; D unclear. This clonotype originated in an adult in good health. Sequencing was performed on peripheral blood, taken on day 0 of AZD1222 vaccination. The CDR3 sequence is CASSFPGSGNTIYF. CDR3 DNA sequence: TGTGCCAGCAGCTTTCCGGGGTCTGGAAACACCATATATTTT.